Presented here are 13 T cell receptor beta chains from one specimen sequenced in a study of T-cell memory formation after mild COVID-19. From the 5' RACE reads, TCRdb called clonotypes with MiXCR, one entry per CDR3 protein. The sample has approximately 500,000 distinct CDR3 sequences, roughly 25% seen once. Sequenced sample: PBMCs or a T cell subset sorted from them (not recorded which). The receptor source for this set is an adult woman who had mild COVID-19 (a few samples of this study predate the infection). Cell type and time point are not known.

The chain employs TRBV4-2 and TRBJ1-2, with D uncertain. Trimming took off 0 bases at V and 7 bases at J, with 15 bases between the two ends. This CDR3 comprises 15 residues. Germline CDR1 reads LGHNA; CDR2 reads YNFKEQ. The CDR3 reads CASSQDGPSSAGYTF. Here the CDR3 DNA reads TGTGCCAGCAGCCAAGATGGGCCGTCGTCCGCTGGCTACACCTTC.

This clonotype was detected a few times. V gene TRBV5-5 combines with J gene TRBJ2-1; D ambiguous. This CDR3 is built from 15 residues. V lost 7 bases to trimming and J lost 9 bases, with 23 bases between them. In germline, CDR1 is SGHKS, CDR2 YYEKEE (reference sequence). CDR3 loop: CASLDARRTRVEQFF. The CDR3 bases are TGTGCCAGCCTAGATGCGAGAAGAACTCGGGTTGAGCAGTTCTTC.

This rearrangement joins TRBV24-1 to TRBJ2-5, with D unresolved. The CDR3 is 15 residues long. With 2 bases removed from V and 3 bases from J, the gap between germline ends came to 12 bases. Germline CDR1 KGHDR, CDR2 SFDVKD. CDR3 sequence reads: CATSDSYRPKETQYF. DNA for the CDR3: TGTGCCACCAGTGATTCCTACCGACCGAAAGAGACCCAGTACTTC.

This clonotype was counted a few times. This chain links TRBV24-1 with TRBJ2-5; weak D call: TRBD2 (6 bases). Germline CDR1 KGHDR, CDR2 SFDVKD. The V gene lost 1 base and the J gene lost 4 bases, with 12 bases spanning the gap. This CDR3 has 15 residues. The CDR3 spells CATSDFGGGGETQYF. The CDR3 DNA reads TGTGCCACCAGTGATTTCGGGGGAGGCGGAGAGACCCAGTACTTC.

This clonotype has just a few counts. DNA of the CDR3: TGTGCCACCAGTGACGGGACACCCCTTGGCTACACCTTC. Amino acids: CATSDGTPLGYTF. This chain links TRBV24-1 with TRBJ1-2, with a weak D call TRBD1 (6 bases). CDR3 length equals 13 residues. Germline values: CDR1 KGHDR, CDR2 SFDVKD. V was pared by 4 bases and J by 7 bases, with 12 bases between.

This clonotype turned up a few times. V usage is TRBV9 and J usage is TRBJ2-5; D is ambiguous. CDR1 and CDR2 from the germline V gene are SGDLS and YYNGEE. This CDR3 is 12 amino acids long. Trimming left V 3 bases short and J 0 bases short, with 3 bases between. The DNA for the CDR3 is TGTGCCAGCAGCGGATACCAAGAGACCCAGTACTTC. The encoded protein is CASSGYQETQYF.

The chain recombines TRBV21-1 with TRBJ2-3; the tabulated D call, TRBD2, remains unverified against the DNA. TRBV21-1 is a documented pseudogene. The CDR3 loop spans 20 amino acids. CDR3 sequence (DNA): TGTGCCAGCAGCAAGGGCATAGCGGTAGTCCCATCCAACCTCACAGATACGCAGTATTTT. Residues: CASSKGIAVVPSNLTDTQYF.

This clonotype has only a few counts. CDR3 nucleotides: TGTGCCAGCAGCTTTGGGACGTACCAAGAGACCCAGTACTTC. Its translation is CASSFGTYQETQYF. J is TRBJ2-5 and V is TRBV5-6; D is possibly TRBD1 or TRBD2 (5 bases each). Trimming removed 2 bases at V and 0 bases at J, with 8 bases between. Germline-derived CDR1 and CDR2 are SGHDT and YYEEEE. This CDR3 is 14 amino acids long.

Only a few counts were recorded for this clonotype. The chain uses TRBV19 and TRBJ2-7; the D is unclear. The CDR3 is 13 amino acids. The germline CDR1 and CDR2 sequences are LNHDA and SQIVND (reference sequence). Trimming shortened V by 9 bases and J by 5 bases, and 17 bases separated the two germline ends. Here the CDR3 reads CASSVRSGDEQYF. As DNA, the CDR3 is TGTGCCAGCTCTGTACGTAGTGGTGACGAGCAGTACTTC.

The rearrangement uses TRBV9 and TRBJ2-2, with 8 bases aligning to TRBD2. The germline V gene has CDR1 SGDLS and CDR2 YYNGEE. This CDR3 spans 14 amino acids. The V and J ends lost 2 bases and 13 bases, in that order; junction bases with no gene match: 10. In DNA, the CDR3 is TGTGCCAGCAGCGTTGGTAGCGGGGCGGACCCGCTGTTTTTT. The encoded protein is CASSVGSGADPLFF.

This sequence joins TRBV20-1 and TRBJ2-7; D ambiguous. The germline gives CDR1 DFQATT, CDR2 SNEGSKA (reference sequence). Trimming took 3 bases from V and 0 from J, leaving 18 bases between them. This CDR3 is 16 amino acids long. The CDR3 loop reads CSARGPGPQLSYEQYF. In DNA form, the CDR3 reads TGCAGTGCTAGGGGTCCCGGACCCCAGCTCTCCTACGAGCAGTACTTC.

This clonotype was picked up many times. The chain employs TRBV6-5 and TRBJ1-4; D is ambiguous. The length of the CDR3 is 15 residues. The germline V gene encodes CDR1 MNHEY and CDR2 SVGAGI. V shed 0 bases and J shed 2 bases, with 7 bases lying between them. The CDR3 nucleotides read TGTGCCAGCAGTTACTCGACGGCTACTAATGAAAAACTGTTTTTT. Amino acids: CASSYSTATNEKLFF.

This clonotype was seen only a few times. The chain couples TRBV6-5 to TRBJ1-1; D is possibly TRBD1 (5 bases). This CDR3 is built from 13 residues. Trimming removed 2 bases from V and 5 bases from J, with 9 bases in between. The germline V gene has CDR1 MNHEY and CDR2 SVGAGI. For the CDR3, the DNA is TGTGCCAGCAGTTACAGGGGCCATACTGAAGCTTTCTTT. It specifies CASSYRGHTEAFF.